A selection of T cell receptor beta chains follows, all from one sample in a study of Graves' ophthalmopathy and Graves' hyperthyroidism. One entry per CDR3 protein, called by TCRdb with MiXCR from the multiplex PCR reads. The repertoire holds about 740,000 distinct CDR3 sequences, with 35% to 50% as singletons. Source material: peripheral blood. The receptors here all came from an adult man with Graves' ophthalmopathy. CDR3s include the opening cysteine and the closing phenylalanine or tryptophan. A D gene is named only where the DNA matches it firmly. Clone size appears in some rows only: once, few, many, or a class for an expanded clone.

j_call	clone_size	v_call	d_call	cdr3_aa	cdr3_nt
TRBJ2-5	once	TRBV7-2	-	CASSLLWGWGQYF	TGTGCCAGCAGCTTACTTTGGGGTTGGGGCCAGTACTTC
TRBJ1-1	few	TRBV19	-	CASSPLGAGRYGAFF	TGTGCCAGTAGTCCGCTAGGGGCCGGCAGGTACGGGGCTTTCTTT
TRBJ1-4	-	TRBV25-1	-	CASVEDWDWNEKLFF	TGTGCCAGCGTTGAAGATTGGGACTGGAATGAAAAACTGTTTTTT
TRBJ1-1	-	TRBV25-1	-	CASINRFGEAFF	TGTGCCAGCATCAACAGGTTTGGTGAAGCTTTCTTT
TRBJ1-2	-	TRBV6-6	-	CASSYARTNYGYTF	TGTGCCAGCAGTTACGCCCGGACTAACTATGGCTACACCTTC
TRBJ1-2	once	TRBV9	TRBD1	CASSVARDRGEYGYTF	TGTGCCAGCAGCGTAGCTAGGGACAGGGGCGAGTATGGCTACACCTTC
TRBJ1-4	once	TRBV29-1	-	CSVGGWGHGEKLFF	TGCAGCGTTGGCGGCTGGGGGCATGGTGAAAAACTGTTTTTT
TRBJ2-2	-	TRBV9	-	CASSVESIGELFF	TGTGCCAGCAGCGTAGAGAGTATCGGGGAGCTGTTTTTT
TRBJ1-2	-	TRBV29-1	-	CSVGQGQNYGYTF	TGCAGCGTTGGTCAGGGCCAGAACTATGGCTACACCTTC
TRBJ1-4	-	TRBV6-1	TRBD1	CASSLTGGAGEKLFF	TGTGCCAGCAGCTTGACAGGGGGCGCCGGTGAAAAACTGTTTTTT
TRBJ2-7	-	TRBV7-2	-	CASTPDTSAYEQYF	TGTGCCAGCACCCCGGACACCTCAGCCTACGAGCAGTACTTC